Given below is one T cell receptor (beta chain) in context. Each CDR3 protein gets one entry after TCRdb re-called the 5' RACE reads with MiXCR. The data show tens of thousands of distinct CDR3 sequences, 17% seen once. Naive CD4+ T cells were purified with Tregs depleted by CD25. The sequencing input was naive CD4+ T cells sorted from blood. Subset of the sample: naive CD4+ T cells, CD4+CD45RA+CD25-. The clonotype was recovered from a female donor with breast cancer.

The CDR3 sequence: CASSLLFSQGGGELFF. DNA of the CDR3: TGTGCCAGCAGTTTACTCTTTTCCCAGGGGGGCGGGGAGCTGTTTTTT. The chain couples TRBV27 to TRBJ2-2; a weak D match, TRBD1 (7 bases). V was cut by 2 bases and J by 7 bases, with 17 bases left in between. The CDR3 covers 16 residues. The germline CDR1 and CDR2 sequences are MNHEY and SMNVEV (reference sequence).